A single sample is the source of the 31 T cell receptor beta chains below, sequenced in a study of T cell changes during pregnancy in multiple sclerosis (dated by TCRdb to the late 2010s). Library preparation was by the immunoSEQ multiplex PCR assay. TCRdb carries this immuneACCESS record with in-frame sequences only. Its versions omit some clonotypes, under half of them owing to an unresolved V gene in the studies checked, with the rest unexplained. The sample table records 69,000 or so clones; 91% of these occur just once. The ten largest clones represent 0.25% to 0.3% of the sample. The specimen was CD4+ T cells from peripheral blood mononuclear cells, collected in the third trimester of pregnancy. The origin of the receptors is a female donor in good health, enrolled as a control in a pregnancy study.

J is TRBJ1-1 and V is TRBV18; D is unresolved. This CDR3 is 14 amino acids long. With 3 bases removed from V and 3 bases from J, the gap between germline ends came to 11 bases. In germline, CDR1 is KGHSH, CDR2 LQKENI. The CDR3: CASSPSGVHTEAFF. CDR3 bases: TGTGCCAGCTCACCCTCGGGAGTACACACTGAAGCTTTCTTT.

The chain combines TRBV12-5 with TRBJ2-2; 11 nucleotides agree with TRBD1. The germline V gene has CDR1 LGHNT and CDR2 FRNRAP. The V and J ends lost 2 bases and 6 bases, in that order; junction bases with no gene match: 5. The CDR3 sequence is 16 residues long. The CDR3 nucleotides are TGTGCTAGTGGTTTGTGGACAGGGGGCCCTCCCGGGGAGCTGTTTTTT. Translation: CASGLWTGGPPGELFF.

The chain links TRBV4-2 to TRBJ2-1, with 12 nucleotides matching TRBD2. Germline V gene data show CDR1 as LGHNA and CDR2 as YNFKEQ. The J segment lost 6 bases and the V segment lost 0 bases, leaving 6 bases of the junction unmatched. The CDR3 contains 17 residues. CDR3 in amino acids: CASSQDGASGGVNEQFF. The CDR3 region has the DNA TGTGCCAGCAGCCAAGATGGGGCTAGCGGGGGGGTCAATGAGCAGTTCTTC.

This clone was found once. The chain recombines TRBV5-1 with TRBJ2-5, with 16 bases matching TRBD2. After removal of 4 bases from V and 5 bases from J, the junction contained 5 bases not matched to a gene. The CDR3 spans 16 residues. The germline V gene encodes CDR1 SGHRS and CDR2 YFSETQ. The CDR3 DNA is TGCGCCAGCAGCCCCGGGACTAGCGGGGGGGGTGAGACCCAGTACTTC. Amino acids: CASSPGTSGGGETQYF.

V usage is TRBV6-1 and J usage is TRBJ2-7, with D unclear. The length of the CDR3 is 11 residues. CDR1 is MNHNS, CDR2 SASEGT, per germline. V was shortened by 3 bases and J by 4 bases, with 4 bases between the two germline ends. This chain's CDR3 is CASSDRYEQYF. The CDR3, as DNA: TGTGCCAGCAGTGACAGGTACGAGCAGTACTTC.

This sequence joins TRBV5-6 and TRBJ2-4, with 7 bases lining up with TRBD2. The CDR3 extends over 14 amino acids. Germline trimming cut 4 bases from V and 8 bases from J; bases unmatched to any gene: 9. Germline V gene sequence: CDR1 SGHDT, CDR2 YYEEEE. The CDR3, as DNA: TGTGCCAGCAGCCTCTTCGTGGGGGGGGACATTCAGTACTTC. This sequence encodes CASSLFVGGDIQYF.

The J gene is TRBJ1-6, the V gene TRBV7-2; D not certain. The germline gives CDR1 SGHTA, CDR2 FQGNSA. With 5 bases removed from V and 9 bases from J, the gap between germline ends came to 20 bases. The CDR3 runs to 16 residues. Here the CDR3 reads CASSQSPGINGSPLHF. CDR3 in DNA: TGTGCCAGCAGCCAAAGCCCCGGGATAAACGGTTCACCCCTCCACTTT.

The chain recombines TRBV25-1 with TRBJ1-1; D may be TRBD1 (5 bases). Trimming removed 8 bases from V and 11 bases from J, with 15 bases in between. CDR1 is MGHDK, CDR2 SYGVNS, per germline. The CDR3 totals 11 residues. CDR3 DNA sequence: TGTGCCAGCCGGGGGGACTTGTTGGCTTTCTTT. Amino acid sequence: CASRGDLLAFF.

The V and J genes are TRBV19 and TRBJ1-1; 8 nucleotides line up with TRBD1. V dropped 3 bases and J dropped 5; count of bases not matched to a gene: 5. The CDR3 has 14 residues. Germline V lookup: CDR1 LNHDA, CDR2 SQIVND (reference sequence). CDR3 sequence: CASSIPTGGTEAFF. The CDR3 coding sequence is TGTGCCAGTAGTATCCCAACAGGGGGGACTGAAGCTTTCTTT.

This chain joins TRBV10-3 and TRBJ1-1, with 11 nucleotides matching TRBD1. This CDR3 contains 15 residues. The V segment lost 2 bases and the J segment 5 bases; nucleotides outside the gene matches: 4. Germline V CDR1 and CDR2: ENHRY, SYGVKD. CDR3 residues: CAISEGQGARTEAFF. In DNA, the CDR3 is TGTGCCATCAGTGAGGGACAGGGGGCTAGGACTGAAGCTTTCTTT.

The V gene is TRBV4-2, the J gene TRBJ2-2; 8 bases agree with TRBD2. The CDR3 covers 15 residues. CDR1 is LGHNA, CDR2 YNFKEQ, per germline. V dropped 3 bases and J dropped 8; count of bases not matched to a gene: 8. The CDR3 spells CASSHGTRASGELFF. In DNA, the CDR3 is TGTGCCAGCAGCCATGGGACTAGGGCTTCGGGGGAGCTGTTTTTT.

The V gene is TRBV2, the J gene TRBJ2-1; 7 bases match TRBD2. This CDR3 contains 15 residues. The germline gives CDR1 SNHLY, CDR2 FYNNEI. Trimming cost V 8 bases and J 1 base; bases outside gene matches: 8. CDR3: CASAGTTHSYNEQFF. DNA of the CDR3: TGTGCCAGCGCCGGGACTACCCATTCCTACAATGAGCAGTTCTTC.

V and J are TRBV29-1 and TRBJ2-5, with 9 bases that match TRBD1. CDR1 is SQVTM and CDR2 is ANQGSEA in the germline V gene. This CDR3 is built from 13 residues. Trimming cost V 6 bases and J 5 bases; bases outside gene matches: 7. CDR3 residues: CSVGQGGTETQYF. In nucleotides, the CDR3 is TGCAGCGTGGGACAGGGAGGTACGGAGACCCAGTACTTC.

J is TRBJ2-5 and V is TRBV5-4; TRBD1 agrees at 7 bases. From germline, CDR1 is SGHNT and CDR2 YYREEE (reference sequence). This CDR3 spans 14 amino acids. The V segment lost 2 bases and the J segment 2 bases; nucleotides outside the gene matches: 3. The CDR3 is CASSLPRGQETQYF. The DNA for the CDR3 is TGTGCCAGCAGCTTACCCAGGGGGCAAGAGACCCAGTACTTC.

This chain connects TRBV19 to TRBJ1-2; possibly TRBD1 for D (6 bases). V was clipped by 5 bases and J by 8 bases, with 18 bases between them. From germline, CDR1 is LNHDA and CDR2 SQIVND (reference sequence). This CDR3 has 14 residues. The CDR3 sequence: CASSPQAGVQGYTF. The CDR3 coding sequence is TGTGCCAGTAGTCCTCAGGCAGGGGTTCAAGGCTACACCTTC.

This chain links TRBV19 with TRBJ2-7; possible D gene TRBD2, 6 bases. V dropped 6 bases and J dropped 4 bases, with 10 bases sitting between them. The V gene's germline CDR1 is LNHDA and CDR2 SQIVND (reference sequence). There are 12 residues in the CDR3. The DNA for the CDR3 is TGTGCCAGTAGCGGGAGTATATACGAGCAGTACTTC. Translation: CASSGSIYEQYF.

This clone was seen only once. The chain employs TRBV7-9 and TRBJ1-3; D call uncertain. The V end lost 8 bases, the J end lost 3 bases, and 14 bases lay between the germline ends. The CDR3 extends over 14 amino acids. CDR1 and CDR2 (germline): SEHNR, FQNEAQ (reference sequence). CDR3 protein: CASDGEKGGNTIYF. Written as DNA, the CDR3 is TGTGCCAGCGACGGGGAAAAAGGTGGAAACACCATATATTTT.

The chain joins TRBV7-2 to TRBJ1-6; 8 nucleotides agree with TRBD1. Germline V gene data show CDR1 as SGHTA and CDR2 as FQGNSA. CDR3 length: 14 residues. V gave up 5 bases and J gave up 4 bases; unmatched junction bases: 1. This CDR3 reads CASSGQGYNSPLHF. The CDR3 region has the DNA TGTGCCAGCAGCGGACAGGGTTATAATTCACCCCTCCACTTT.

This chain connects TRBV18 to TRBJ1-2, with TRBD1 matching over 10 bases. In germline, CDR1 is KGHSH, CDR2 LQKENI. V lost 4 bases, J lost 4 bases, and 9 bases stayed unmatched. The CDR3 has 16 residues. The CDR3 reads CASSRDRGIEIYGYTF. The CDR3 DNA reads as TGTGCCAGCTCACGGGACAGGGGAATTGAGATCTATGGCTACACCTTC. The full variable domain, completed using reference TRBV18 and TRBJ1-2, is NAGVMQNPRHLVRRRGQEARLRCSPMKGHSHVYWYRQLPEEGLKFMVYLQKENIIDESGMPKERFSAEFPKEGPSILRIQQVVRGDSAAYFCASSRDRGIEIYGYTFGSGTRLTVV.

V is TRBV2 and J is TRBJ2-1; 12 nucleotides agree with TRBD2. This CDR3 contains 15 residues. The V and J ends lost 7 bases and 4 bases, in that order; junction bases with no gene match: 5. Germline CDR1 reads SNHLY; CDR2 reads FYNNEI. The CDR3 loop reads CASTILAGGYNEQFF. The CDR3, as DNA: TGTGCCAGCACCATACTAGCGGGGGGTTACAATGAGCAGTTCTTC.

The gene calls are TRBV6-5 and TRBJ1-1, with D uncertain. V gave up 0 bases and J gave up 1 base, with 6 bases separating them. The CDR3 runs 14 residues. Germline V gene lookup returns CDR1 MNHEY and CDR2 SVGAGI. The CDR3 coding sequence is TGTGCCAGCAGTTACTCGAGAAGGAACACTGAAGCTTTCTTT. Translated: CASSYSRRNTEAFF.

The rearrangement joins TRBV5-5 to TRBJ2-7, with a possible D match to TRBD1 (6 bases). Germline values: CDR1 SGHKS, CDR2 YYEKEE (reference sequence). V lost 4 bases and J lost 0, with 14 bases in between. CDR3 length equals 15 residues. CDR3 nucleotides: TGTGCCAGCAGCGGGCTGGACAGAGGCTCCTACGAGCAGTACTTC. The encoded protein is CASSGLDRGSYEQYF.

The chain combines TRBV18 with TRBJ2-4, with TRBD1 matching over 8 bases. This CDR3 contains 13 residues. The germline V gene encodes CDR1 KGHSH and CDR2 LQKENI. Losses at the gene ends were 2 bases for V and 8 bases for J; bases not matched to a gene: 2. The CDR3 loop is CASSPGQGYIQYF. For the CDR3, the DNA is TGTGCCAGCTCACCAGGACAGGGATACATTCAGTACTTC.

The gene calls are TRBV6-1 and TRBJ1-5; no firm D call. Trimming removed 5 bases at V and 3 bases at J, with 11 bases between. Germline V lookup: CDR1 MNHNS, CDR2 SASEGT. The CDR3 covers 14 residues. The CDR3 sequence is CASSPSGDNQPQHF. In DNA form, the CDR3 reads TGTGCCAGCAGTCCCTCCGGAGACAATCAGCCCCAGCATTTT.

CDR3 nucleotides: TGTGCCAGCAGCTCACTGGGGAGCTCTGGAAACACCATATATTTT. Protein: CASSSLGSSGNTIYF. The rearrangement joins TRBV9 to TRBJ1-3; D unclear. Trimming took 4 bases from V and 0 from J, leaving 11 bases between them. From germline, CDR1 is SGDLS and CDR2 YYNGEE. This CDR3 has 15 amino acids.

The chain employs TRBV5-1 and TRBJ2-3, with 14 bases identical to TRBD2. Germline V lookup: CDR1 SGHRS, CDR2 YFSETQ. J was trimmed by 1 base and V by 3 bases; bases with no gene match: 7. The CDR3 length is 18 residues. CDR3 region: CASSSMTSGGAGTDTQYF. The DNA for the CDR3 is TGCGCCAGCAGCTCGATGACTAGCGGGGGGGCGGGCACAGATACGCAGTATTTT. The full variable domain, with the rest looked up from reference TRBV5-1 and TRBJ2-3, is KAGVTQTPRYLIKTRGQQVTLSCSPISGHRSVSWYQQTPGQGLQFLFEYFSETQRNKGNFPGRFSGRQFSNSRSEMNVSTLELGDSALYLCASSSMTSGGAGTDTQYFGPGTRLTVL.

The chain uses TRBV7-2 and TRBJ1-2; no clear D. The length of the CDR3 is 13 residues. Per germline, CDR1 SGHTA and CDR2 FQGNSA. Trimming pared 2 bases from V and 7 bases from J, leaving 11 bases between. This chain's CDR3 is CASSLSFARGYTF. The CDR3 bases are TGTGCCAGCAGCTTAAGTTTTGCGCGTGGCTACACCTTC.

CDR3 sequence: CASSLQGAPRIYTF. The CDR3 DNA is TGTGCCAGCAGCTTGCAGGGGGCCCCCAGGATCTACACCTTC. V is TRBV5-4 and J is TRBJ1-2; TRBD1 aligns across 8 bases. V lost 1 base and J lost 10; bases outside the gene matches: 9. Looked up from germline, CDR1 is SGHNT and CDR2 is YYREEE (reference sequence). There are 14 residues in the CDR3.

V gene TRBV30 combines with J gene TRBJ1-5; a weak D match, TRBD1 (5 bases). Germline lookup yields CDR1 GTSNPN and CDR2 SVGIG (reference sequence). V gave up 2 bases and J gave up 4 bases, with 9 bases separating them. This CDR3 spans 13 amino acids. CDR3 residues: CAWSKGWNQPQHF. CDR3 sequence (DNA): TGTGCCTGGAGTAAGGGGTGGAATCAGCCCCAGCATTTT.

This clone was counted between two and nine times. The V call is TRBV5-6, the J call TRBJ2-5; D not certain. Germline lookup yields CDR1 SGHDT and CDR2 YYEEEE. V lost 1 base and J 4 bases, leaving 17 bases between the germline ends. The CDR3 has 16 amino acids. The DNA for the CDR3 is TGTGCCAGCAGCTTGTACTACTCCACTGTCGGAGAGACCCAGTACTTC. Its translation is CASSLYYSTVGETQYF.

CDR3 residues: CASSATEGQGASGYF. In DNA, the CDR3 is TGTGCCAGCTCAGCGACCGAGGGACAGGGGGCTTCGGGGTACTTC. J is TRBJ2-7 and V is TRBV18; 12 bases fit TRBD1. The V segment lost 5 bases and the J segment 12 bases; nucleotides outside the gene matches: 14. This CDR3 has 15 amino acids. In germline, CDR1 is KGHSH, CDR2 LQKENI.